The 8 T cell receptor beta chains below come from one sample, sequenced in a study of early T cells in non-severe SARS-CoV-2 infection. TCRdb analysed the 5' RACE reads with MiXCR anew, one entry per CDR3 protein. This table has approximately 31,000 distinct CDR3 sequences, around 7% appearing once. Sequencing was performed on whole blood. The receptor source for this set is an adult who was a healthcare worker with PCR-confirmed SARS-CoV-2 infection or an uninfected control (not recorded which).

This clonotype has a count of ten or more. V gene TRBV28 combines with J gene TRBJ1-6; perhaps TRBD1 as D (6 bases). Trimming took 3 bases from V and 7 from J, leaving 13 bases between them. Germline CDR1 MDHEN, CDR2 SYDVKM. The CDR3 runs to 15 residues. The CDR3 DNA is TGTGCCAGCAGTTTTCAGGGGAAACTGAATTCACCCCTCCACTTT. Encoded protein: CASSFQGKLNSPLHF.

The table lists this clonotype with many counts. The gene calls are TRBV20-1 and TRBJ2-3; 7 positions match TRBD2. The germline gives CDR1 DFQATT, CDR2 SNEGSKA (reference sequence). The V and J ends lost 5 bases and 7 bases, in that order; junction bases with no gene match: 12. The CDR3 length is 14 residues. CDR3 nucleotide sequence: TGCAGTGCTTTTAGCGGGTTAGGGATACATACGCAGTATTTT. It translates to CSAFSGLGIHTQYF.

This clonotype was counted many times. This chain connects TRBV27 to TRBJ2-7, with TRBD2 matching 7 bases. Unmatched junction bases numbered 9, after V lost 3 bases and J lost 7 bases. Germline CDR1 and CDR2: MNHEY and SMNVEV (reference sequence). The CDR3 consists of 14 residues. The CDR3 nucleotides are TGTGCCAGCAGTTTTTCGGGAGGCGGCGAAGAGCAGTACTTC. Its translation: CASSFSGGGEEQYF.

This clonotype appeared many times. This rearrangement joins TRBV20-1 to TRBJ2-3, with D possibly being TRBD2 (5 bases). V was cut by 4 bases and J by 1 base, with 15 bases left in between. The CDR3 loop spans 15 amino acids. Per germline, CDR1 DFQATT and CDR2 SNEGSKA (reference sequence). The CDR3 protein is CSATSPSSGTDTQYF. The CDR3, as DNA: TGCAGTGCTACAAGTCCTAGCAGTGGCACAGATACGCAGTATTTT.

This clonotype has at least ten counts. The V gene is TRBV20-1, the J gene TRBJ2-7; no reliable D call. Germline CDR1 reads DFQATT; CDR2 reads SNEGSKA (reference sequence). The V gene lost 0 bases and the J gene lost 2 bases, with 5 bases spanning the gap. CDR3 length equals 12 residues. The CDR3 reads CSARDDPYEQYF. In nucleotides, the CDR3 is TGCAGTGCTAGAGATGATCCCTACGAGCAGTACTTC.

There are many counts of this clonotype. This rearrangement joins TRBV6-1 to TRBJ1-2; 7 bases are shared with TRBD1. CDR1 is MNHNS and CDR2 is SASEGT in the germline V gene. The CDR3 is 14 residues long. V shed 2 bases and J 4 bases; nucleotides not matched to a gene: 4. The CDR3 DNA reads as TGTGCCAGCAGTGAAAGGGGGCACAGCTATGGCTACACCTTC. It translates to CASSERGHSYGYTF.

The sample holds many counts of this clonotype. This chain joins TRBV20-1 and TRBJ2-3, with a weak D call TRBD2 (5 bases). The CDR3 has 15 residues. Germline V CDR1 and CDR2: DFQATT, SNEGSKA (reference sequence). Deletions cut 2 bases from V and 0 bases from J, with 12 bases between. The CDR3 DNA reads TGCAGTGCTAGAAACGGACTGGTTAGCACAGATACGCAGTATTTT. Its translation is CSARNGLVSTDTQYF.

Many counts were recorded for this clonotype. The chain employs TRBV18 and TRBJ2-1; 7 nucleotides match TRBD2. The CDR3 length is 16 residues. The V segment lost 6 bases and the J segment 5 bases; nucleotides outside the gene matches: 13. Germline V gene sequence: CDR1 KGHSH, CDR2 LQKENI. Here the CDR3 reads CASSGRDYPGDNEQFF. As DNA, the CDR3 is TGTGCCAGCTCCGGAAGGGACTACCCGGGAGACAATGAGCAGTTCTTC.